This T cell receptor beta chain originates from a study of cytotoxic CD8 clonotypes in ibrutinib-treated CLL. For the study at large: The subjects consisted of about eleven relapsed/refractory and more than 14 treatment-naive individuals, with 17 to 18 IGHV unmutated. Response sampling occurred after a median around 12 months of treatment (range 6 to 36). Study-wide findings and caveats: Rare overall, public clonotypes shrank or held steady under therapy. Clonality was higher at baseline than in age-matched healthy donors and tracked circulating CD8+ T-cell counts.

The CDR3 runs to 16 residues. Trimming removed 6 bases at V and 4 bases at J, with 20 bases between. The germline CDR1 and CDR2 sequences are KGHSH and LQKENI. With regard to this clone: Its target is unknown.

Repertoires were generated with immunoSEQ multiplex PCR, while TCRdb's copy carries only in-frame clones and drops some. This table holds roughly 250,000 clones, 70% found once. This TCR came from a human donor with chronic lymphocytic leukemia. The chain combines TRBV18 with TRBJ2-3, with D possibly being TRBD2 (5 bases). This specimen consisted of PBMCs, obtained after 24 months of ibrutinib treatment. The CDR3 nucleotides read TGTGCCAGCTCGGGCGAAACTAGACGCCAAGCAGATACGCAGTATTTT. Amino acid sequence: CASSGETRRQADTQYF.